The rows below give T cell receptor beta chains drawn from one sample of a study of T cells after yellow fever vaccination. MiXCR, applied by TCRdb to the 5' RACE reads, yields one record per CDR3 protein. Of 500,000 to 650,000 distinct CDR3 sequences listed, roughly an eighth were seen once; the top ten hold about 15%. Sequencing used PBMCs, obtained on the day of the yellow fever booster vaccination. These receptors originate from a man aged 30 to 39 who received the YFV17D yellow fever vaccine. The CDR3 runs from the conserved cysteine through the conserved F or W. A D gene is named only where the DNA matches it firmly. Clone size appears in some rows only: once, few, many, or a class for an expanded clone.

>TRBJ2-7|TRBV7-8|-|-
CASSLAVYTYEQYF
TGTGCCAGCAGCTTAGCGGTCTATACTTACGAGCAGTACTTC
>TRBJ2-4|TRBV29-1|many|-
CSVEWAPGTGDIQYF
TGCAGCGTTGAATGGGCGCCGGGGACCGGGGACATTCAGTACTTC
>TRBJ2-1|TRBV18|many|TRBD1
CASSRTGTGDDEQFF
TGTGCCAGCTCACGGACCGGGACAGGGGACGATGAGCAGTTCTTC
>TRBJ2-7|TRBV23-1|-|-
CASSQSWQQYF
TGCGCCAGCAGTCAATCCTGGCAGCAGTACTTC
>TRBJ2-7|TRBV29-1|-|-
CSVEEPGDASSYEQYF
TGCAGCGTTGAAGAGCCAGGGGATGCCTCCTCCTACGAGCAGTACTTC
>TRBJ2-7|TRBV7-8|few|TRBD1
CAASRTGKSYEQYF
TGTGCCGCCAGCAGGACAGGGAAATCCTACGAGCAGTACTTC
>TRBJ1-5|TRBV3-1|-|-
CASSQDQHGANQPQHF
TGTGCCAGCAGCCAAGACCAGCACGGAGCAAATCAGCCCCAGCATTTT
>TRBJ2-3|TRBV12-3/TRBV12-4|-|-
CASSRLSGDTQYF
TGTGCCAGCAGTCGACTATCGGGGGATACGCAGTATTTT
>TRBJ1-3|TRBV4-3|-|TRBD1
CASSQDTGGRDTIYF
TGCGCCAGCAGCCAAGATACAGGGGGCCGAGACACCATATATTTT
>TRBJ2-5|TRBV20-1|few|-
CSAPRPGVGETQYF
TGCAGTGCCCCCCGGCCGGGAGTTGGGGAGACCCAGTACTTC
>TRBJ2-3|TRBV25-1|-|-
CASSAPVGGRTDTQYF
TGTGCCAGCAGTGCACCTGTTGGGGGGCGCACAGATACGCAGTATTTT
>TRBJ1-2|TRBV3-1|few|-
CASSQDSYGYTF
TGTGCCAGCAGCCAGGACAGCTATGGCTACACCTTC
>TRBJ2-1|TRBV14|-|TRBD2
CASSPETSGNEQFF
TGTGCCAGCAGCCCTGAGACTAGCGGCAATGAGCAGTTCTTC
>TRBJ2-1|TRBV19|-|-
CASSPLDGGNEQFF
TGTGCCAGTAGTCCCCTGGACGGAGGGAATGAGCAGTTCTTC
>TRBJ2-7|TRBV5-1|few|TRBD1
CASSLEWTGVYEQYF
TGCGCCAGCAGCTTGGAATGGACAGGGGTCTACGAGCAGTACTTC
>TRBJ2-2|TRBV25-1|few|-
CASMQGGYTGELFF
TGTGCCAGCATGCAGGGGGGATACACCGGGGAGCTGTTTTTT
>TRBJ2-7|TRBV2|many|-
CASSMAREQYF
TGTGCCAGCAGCATGGCAAGGGAGCAGTACTTC
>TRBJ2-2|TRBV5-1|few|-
CASRSGGTFTGELFF
TGCGCCAGCAGGTCAGGGGGGACCTTCACCGGGGAGCTGTTTTTT
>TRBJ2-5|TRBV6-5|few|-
CASSFAQVGETQYF
TGTGCCAGCAGTTTCGCTCAGGTCGGGGAGACCCAGTACTTC